The 2 T cell receptor beta chains presented below share a single source sample, sequenced in a study of cytomegalovirus exposure and HLA in healthy donors. With 60 Vbeta and 13 Jbeta primers, the PCR was carried out. The data were produced by immunoSEQ multiplex PCR, yet TCRdb's version contains in-frame clones alone and is incomplete. The table lists about 100,000 clones, around two thirds of them singletons. What was sequenced was PBMCs. The receptor source for this set is a man aged 30-40 years in good health and CMV-seropositive.

The J gene is TRBJ2-1, the V gene TRBV6-1, with 7 bases matching TRBD2. This CDR3 region has 13 residues. The germline gives CDR1 MNHNS, CDR2 SASEGT. Germline trimming cut 7 bases from V and 6 bases from J; bases unmatched to any gene: 6. The CDR3 nucleotides are TGTGCCAGCAATAACGGGGAGGGCAATGAGCAGTTCTTC. Protein sequence: CASNNGEGNEQFF.

On this clone itself: A read error may account for a junction end that differs from germline. V usage is TRBV5-6 and J usage is TRBJ2-6, with a possible D match to TRBD2 (7 bases). In germline, CDR1 is SGHDT, CDR2 YYEEEE. The CDR3 spans 17 residues. DNA for the CDR3: TGTGCCAGTAGCTGGGGGGGCTACGGATCTGGGGCCAACGTCCTGACTTTC. It codes for CASSWGGYGSGANVLTF.